Following are 25 T cell receptor beta chains from one sample sequenced in a study of human T cells and chemical hapten exposure. In TCRdb, the RACE reads were re-called with MiXCR into one record per CDR3 protein. The table shows 180,000 or so distinct CDR3 sequences, with under 25% occurring only once. Specified time point: patch test 1, 2 weeks after DPC sensitization. Treatment described: therapeutic diphenylcyclopropenone sensitization with weekly scalp DPC. Material: whole blood, obtained in connection with sensitization to the hapten diphenylcyclopropenone (DPC). The receptors were gathered from a woman in her fifties or sixties with alopecia areata. Some clones in this sample may be carry-over from other donors' samples.

This clonotype was recorded a few times. V is TRBV29-1 and J is TRBJ2-4, with 11 bases identical to TRBD2. There are 14 residues in the CDR3. The V gene end was trimmed by 3 bases and the J gene end by 7 bases; junction bases not matched to a gene: 5. The germline V gene has CDR1 SQVTM and CDR2 ANQGSEA. The CDR3 spells CSVETSGKVNIQYF. The CDR3 bases are TGCAGCGTTGAGACTAGCGGGAAGGTGAACATTCAGTACTTC.

This clonotype was counted between two and nine times. The chain recombines TRBV7-2 with TRBJ1-5; D uncertain. From germline, CDR1 is SGHTA and CDR2 FQGNSA. The germline V and J ends were trimmed by 10 bases and 3 bases, with 4 bases remaining between them. The CDR3 is 10 residues long. CDR3 in amino acids: CATFNQPQHF. The CDR3 DNA reads TGTGCCACCTTCAATCAGCCCCAGCATTTT.

In its sample, this clonotype was seen a few times. The CDR3 is CASKTGGVSPLHF. The CDR3 DNA reads as TGCGCCAGTAAGACAGGGGGGGTTTCACCCCTCCACTTT. The chain recombines TRBV10-2 with TRBJ1-6; TRBD1 agrees at 9 bases. Germline CDR1 reads WSHSY; CDR2 reads SAAADI. This CDR3 is 13 amino acids long. V trimming: 9 bases; J trimming: 9 bases; junction bases outside the gene matches: 6.

The sample holds a few counts of this clonotype. The chain links TRBV25-1 to TRBJ2-5; the D gene could be TRBD1 or TRBD2 (6 bases each). CDR1 is MGHDK and CDR2 is SYGVNS in the germline V gene. Trimming removed 0 bases from V and 3 bases from J, with 14 bases in between. CDR3 length: 16 amino acids. For the CDR3, the DNA is TGTGCCAGCAGTGAATATAGCGGCACAGGGAAAGAGACCCAGTACTTC. Its protein is CASSEYSGTGKETQYF. Full variable domain (remainder filled in from reference TRBV25-1 and TRBJ2-5): EADIYQTPRYLVIGTGKKITLECSQTMGHDKMYWYQQDPGMELHLIHYSYGVNSTEKGDLSSESTVSRIRTEHFPLTLESARPSHTSQYLCASSEYSGTGKETQYFGPGTRLLVL.

This clonotype was counted once. The CDR3 coding sequence is TGTGCCAGCAGCGTAGATCCTAGCGGGAGGAGCACAGATACGCAGTATTTT. Translation: CASSVDPSGRSTDTQYF. The gene calls are TRBV9 and TRBJ2-3, with TRBD2 matching over 11 bases. CDR1 is SGDLS, CDR2 YYNGEE, per germline. The CDR3 totals 17 residues. V shed 0 bases, J shed 0 bases, and the junction held 3 bases outside the gene matches. Drawing the rest from reference TRBV9 and TRBJ2-3, the complete variable domain is DSGVTQTPKHLITATGQRVTLRCSPRSGDLSVYWYQQSLDQGLQFLIQYYNGEERAKGNILERFSAQQFPDLHSELNLSSLELGDSALYFCASSVDPSGRSTDTQYFGPGTRLTVL.

This clonotype was counted a few times. CDR3 nucleotide sequence: TGCGCCAGCAGCTTGGTGGCGGGAGGCCCAGATACGCAGTATTTT. Protein: CASSLVAGGPDTQYF. This chain connects TRBV5-1 to TRBJ2-3; 8 bases agree with TRBD2. Per germline, CDR1 SGHRS and CDR2 YFSETQ. The trim removed 0 bases at V and 4 bases at J, leaving 4 bases unmatched. This CDR3 has 15 amino acids.

In this sample, this clonotype turned up a few times. This chain joins TRBV27 and TRBJ2-1, with D maybe TRBD1 (6 bases). The V and J ends lost 5 bases and 6 bases respectively, with 14 bases between them. The CDR3 totals 14 residues. Looked up from germline, CDR1 is MNHEY and CDR2 is SMNVEV (reference sequence). The CDR3 coding sequence is TGTGCCAGCAGTCCGACTCAAGGGGGCAATGAGCAGTTCTTC. Its protein product is CASSPTQGGNEQFF.

This clonotype was counted once. This chain uses TRBV29-1 with TRBJ1-2; D is perhaps TRBD1 (6 bases). Trimming removed 6 bases from V and 8 bases from J, with 13 bases in between. This CDR3 is built from 11 residues. Per the germline V gene, CDR1 is SQVTM and CDR2 is ANQGSEA. The CDR3 region is CSVVRGNGYTF. For the CDR3, the DNA is TGCAGCGTGGTCAGGGGTAACGGCTACACCTTC.

The chain employs TRBV27 and TRBJ2-3; D perhaps matches TRBD1 (7 bases). The CDR3 contains 16 residues. The ends were cut back, 3 bases at V and 6 bases at J, with 19 bases in the middle. Looked up from germline, CDR1 is MNHEY and CDR2 is SMNVEV (reference sequence). The CDR3 protein is CASSFLEGAKLDTQYF. The CDR3 region has the DNA TGTGCCAGCAGTTTTTTGGAGGGGGCAAAACTCGATACGCAGTATTTT.

This chain connects TRBV4-2 to TRBJ1-5; TRBD1 matches at 8 bases. Per the germline V gene, CDR1 is LGHNA and CDR2 is YNFKEQ. This CDR3 is built from 15 residues. Trimming cost V 4 bases and J 6 bases; bases outside gene matches: 8. CDR3 nucleotides: TGTGCCAGCAGCCCCGGACAGGGAAGGGGTCAGCCCCAGCATTTT. Its protein is CASSPGQGRGQPQHF.

The chain has TRBV10-3 and TRBJ2-3; TRBD2 might be the D (5 bases). The CDR3 has 15 residues. Trimming shortened V by 0 bases and J by 0 bases, and 7 bases separated the two germline ends. Germline CDR1 is ENHRY and CDR2 is SYGVKD. The CDR3, as DNA: TGTGCCATCAGTGAGTCGGGAGCTAGCACAGATACGCAGTATTTT. As protein: CAISESGASTDTQYF.

Details on this clonotype: A much larger clone is a single base away; this may be a read error. The chain has TRBV10-3 and TRBJ2-3, with D uncertain. This CDR3 has 13 residues. Germline-derived CDR1 and CDR2 are ENHRY and SYGVKD. The germline V and J ends were trimmed by 11 bases and 8 bases, with 20 bases remaining between them. The DNA for the CDR3 is TGTGCCGCCCGGAAGGAAGGCGCAGGTACGCAGTATTTT. Protein product: CAARKEGAGTQYF.

The CDR3 here is CASSKGLAGGPDYNEQFF. CDR3 coding DNA: TGTGCCAGCAGTAAGGGACTAGCGGGAGGGCCGGACTACAATGAGCAGTTCTTC. V is TRBV12-3 or TRBV12-4 and J is TRBJ2-1; 16 bases align to TRBD2. The CDR3 extends over 18 amino acids. V lost 5 bases to trimming and J lost 3 bases; unmatched junction nucleotides: 7.

The rearrangement uses TRBV20-1 and TRBJ1-1; TRBD1 aligns across 9 bases. CDR3 length: 14 residues. Unmatched junction bases numbered 11, after V lost 6 bases and J lost 6 bases. Looked up from germline, CDR1 is DFQATT and CDR2 is SNEGSKA (reference sequence). The CDR3 DNA reads TGCAGTGCCTCCCGGGACAGGGCCGGGGCTGAAGCTTTCTTT. Translated: CSASRDRAGAEAFF.

This clonotype was observed a few times. The J gene is TRBJ2-5, the V gene TRBV6-6; TRBD2 matches 8 bases. With V trimmed by 5 bases and J by 4 bases, 6 bases remained unmatched. Germline values: CDR1 MNHNY, CDR2 SVGAGI (reference sequence). This CDR3 spans 14 amino acids. CDR3: CASSHREGRETQYF. The CDR3 region has the DNA TGTGCCAGCAGTCACCGGGAGGGTAGAGAGACCCAGTACTTC.

The rearrangement links TRBV29-1 to TRBJ2-5, with a tentative D call TRBD2 (6 bases). The CDR3 extends over 12 amino acids. Per the germline V gene, CDR1 is SQVTM and CDR2 is ANQGSEA. V gave up 5 bases and J gave up 2 bases, with 9 bases separating them. DNA for the CDR3: TGCAGCGTTTCTAGCGATCAAGAGACCCAGTACTTC. This codes for CSVSSDQETQYF.

This clonotype was counted once. The rearrangement uses TRBV7-2 and TRBJ1-5; the D gene is possibly TRBD1 (6 bases). Germline V gene sequence: CDR1 SGHTA, CDR2 FQGNSA. This CDR3 has 15 amino acids. V was clipped by 1 base and J by 1 base, with 8 bases between them. The CDR3 sequence: CASSLEGGSNQPQHF. CDR3 DNA: TGTGCCAGCAGCTTAGAAGGGGGAAGCAATCAGCCCCAGCATTTT.

The CDR3, as DNA: TGTGCCACACATCGGGGAGGGGCCAACGTCCTGACTTTC. Translation gives CATHRGGANVLTF. The rearrangement uses TRBV10-3 and TRBJ2-6; D perhaps matches TRBD2 (5 bases). The length of the CDR3 is 13 residues. The germline CDR1 and CDR2 sequences are ENHRY and SYGVKD. V was trimmed by 10 bases and J by 4 bases, leaving 11 bases between them.

The chain is built from TRBV20-1 and TRBJ2-3; D gene ambiguous. Trimming cost V 0 bases and J 1 base, with 8 bases left between them. This CDR3 has 14 residues. Germline CDR1 DFQATT, CDR2 SNEGSKA (reference sequence). In DNA form, the CDR3 reads TGCAGTGCTAGAGAAAATAGGGGCACAGATACGCAGTATTTT. Amino acids: CSARENRGTDTQYF.

The rearrangement links TRBV29-1 to TRBJ1-3; D remains unclear. Deletions cut 8 bases from V and 0 bases from J, with 14 bases between. The CDR3 sequence is 14 residues long. The germline gives CDR1 SQVTM, CDR2 ANQGSEA. This CDR3 reads CSITPGASGNTIYF. CDR3 DNA: TGCAGCATCACCCCAGGAGCCTCTGGAAACACCATATATTTT.

This chain uses TRBV20-1 with TRBJ2-7; 12 nucleotides agree with TRBD1. The germline gives CDR1 DFQATT, CDR2 SNEGSKA (reference sequence). This CDR3 is built from 14 residues. The ends lost 5 bases at V and 7 bases at J; junction bases unmatched: 9. The CDR3 DNA reads as TGCAGTGCTTACACCGGGACAGGGGGCAGTGAGCAGTACTTC. Amino acid sequence: CSAYTGTGGSEQYF.

There are many counts of this clonotype. The rearrangement links TRBV10-2 to TRBJ1-1; D unresolved. There are 13 residues in the CDR3. Trimming removed 2 bases from V and 8 bases from J, with 12 bases in between. CDR1 and CDR2 from the germline V gene are WSHSY and SAAADI. The CDR3, as DNA: TGCGCCAGCAGTGAGGGGAGGACGGCCGAAGCTTTCTTT. This encodes CASSEGRTAEAFF.

This clonotype was seen a few times. The chain employs TRBV7-9 and TRBJ1-5; the D gene is possibly TRBD1 (5 bases). Per germline, CDR1 SEHNR and CDR2 FQNEAQ (reference sequence). V lost 3 bases and J 0 bases, leaving 12 bases between the germline ends. The CDR3 is 16 amino acids. CDR3 DNA: TGTGCCAGCAGCTTCGGGGGGTGGTATAGCAATCAGCCCCAGCATTTT. As protein: CASSFGGWYSNQPQHF. Variable domain in full (rest from reference TRBV7-9 and TRBJ1-5): DTGVSQNPRHKITKRGQNVTFRCDPISEHNRLYWYRQTLGQGPEFLTYFQNEAQLEKSRLLSDRFSAERPKGSFSTLEIQRTEQGDSAMYLCASSFGGWYSNQPQHFGDGTRLSIL.

This clonotype was found a few times. This chain joins TRBV30 and TRBJ2-1, with D perhaps TRBD1 (6 bases). The CDR3 is 12 amino acids. Germline V gene sequence: CDR1 GTSNPN, CDR2 SVGIG (reference sequence). V lost 4 bases and J 6 bases, leaving 10 bases between the germline ends. The chain's CDR3 is CAWNQGINEQFF. CDR3 nucleotide sequence: TGTGCCTGGAACCAGGGGATCAATGAGCAGTTCTTC.

This clonotype was counted between two and nine times. The V gene is TRBV7-9, the J gene TRBJ1-1; D call uncertain. The length of the CDR3 is 14 residues. CDR1 and CDR2 (germline): SEHNR, FQNEAQ (reference sequence). Trimming left V 1 base short and J 1 base short, with 7 bases between. As DNA, the CDR3 is TGTGCCAGCAGCTTAGGGGCTGAGAACACTGAAGCTTTCTTT. As protein: CASSLGAENTEAFF.